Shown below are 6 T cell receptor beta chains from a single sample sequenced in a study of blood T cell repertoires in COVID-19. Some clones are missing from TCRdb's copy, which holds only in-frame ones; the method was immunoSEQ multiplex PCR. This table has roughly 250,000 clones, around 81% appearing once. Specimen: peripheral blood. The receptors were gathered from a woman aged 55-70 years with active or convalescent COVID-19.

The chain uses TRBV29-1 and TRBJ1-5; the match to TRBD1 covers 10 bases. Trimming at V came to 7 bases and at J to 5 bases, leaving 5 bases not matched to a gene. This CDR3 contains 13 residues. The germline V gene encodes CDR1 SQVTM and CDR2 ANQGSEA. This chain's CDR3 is CSGGTGVDQPQHF. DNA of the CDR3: TGCAGCGGCGGGACAGGGGTTGATCAGCCCCAGCATTTT.

CDR3 bases: TGTGCCAGCAGTGAAAGCGTGGGACAGGGTGACAATGAGCAGTTCTTC. It codes for CASSESVGQGDNEQFF. The rearrangement uses TRBV6-4 and TRBJ2-1, with 9 bases lining up with TRBD1. With 3 bases clipped from V and 5 bases from J, the junction kept 8 bases outside the gene matches. Germline values: CDR1 MRHNA, CDR2 SNTAGT. The CDR3 spans 16 residues.

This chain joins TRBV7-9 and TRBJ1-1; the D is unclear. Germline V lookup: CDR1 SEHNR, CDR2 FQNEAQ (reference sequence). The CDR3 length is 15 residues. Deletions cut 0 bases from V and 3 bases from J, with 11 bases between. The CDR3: CASSLALGWDTEAFF. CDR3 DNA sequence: TGTGCCAGCAGCTTAGCGCTCGGGTGGGACACTGAAGCTTTCTTT.

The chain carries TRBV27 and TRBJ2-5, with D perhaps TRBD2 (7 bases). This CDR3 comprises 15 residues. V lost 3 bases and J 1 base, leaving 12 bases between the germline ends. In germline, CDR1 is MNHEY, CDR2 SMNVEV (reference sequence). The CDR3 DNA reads TGTGCCAGCAGTTTCTTGGGGGGGCCCCAAGAGACCCAGTACTTC. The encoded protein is CASSFLGGPQETQYF.

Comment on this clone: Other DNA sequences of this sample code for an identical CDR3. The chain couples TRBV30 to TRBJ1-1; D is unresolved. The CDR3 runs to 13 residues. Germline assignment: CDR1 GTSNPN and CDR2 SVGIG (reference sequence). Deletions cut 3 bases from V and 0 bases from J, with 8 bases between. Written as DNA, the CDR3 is TGTGCCTGGAGCAGGACTTTGAACACTGAAGCTTTCTTT. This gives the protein CAWSRTLNTEAFF.

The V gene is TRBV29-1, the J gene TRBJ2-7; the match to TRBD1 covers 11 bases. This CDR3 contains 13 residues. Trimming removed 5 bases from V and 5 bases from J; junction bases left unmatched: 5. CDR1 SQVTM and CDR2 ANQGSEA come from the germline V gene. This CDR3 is CSVWTGGANEQYF. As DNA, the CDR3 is TGCAGCGTTTGGACAGGGGGCGCGAACGAGCAGTACTTC.